Listed here are 6 T cell receptor beta chains from one sample, sequenced in a study of cytomegalovirus exposure and HLA in healthy donors. Both 60 Vbeta primers and 13 Jbeta primers went into the PCR. Repertoires were generated with immunoSEQ multiplex PCR, while TCRdb's copy carries only in-frame clones and drops some. The specimen's table records over 200,000 clones. The sample consisted of PBMCs. These TCRs come from a woman aged 25 to 45 in good health and CMV-seropositive.

The chain recombines TRBV5-6 with TRBJ2-5; D is ambiguous. Germline V gene sequence: CDR1 SGHDT, CDR2 YYEEEE. The V end was cut by 1 base, the J end by 0 bases, with 4 bases between. The CDR3 has 13 residues. The CDR3: CASSLRDQETQYF. In DNA form, the CDR3 reads TGTGCCAGCAGCTTGCGGGACCAAGAGACCCAGTACTTC.

Worth noting for this clone: An end of the junction differs from the germline gene, which may be a read error. The chain is built from TRBV7-9 and TRBJ2-5; 9 bases are shared with TRBD1. The length of the CDR3 is 15 residues. CDR1 is SEHNR, CDR2 FQNEAQ, per germline (reference sequence). CDR3 in DNA: TGTGCCAGCAGCTTAGTGGCGGACAGGGGCGAGACCCGGTACTTC. It codes for CASSLVADRGETRYF.

This chain uses TRBV7-2 with TRBJ2-4; 11 bases match TRBD2. CDR1 SGHTA and CDR2 FQGNSA come from the germline V gene. This CDR3 region has 15 residues. Trimming cost V 5 bases and J 10 bases; bases outside gene matches: 10. The CDR3 coding sequence is TGTGCCAGCAGCGTTCAGTCGGGACTAGCGGAAATTCAGTACTTC. Translating gives CASSVQSGLAEIQYF.

The J gene is TRBJ1-4, the V gene TRBV5-1, with D perhaps TRBD1 (5 bases). The CDR3 is 14 residues long. The germline gives CDR1 SGHRS, CDR2 YFSETQ. Trimming cost V 2 bases and J 8 bases, with 13 bases left between them. Here the CDR3 DNA reads TGCGCCAGCAGCTTTGCAGGGTATAGCGAAAAACTGTTTTTT. Translating gives CASSFAGYSEKLFF.

The chain uses TRBV9 and TRBJ2-7; 7 bases map to TRBD2. The CDR3 runs 12 residues. The V and J ends lost 7 bases and 1 base, in that order; junction bases with no gene match: 2. Germline CDR1 SGDLS, CDR2 YYNGEE. This CDR3 is CASGGESYEQYF. CDR3 in DNA: TGTGCCAGCGGGGGGGAGTCCTACGAGCAGTACTTC.

The chain links TRBV5-1 to TRBJ1-1; 9 bases line up with TRBD1. Looked up from germline, CDR1 is SGHRS and CDR2 is YFSETQ. Unmatched junction bases numbered 5, after V lost 1 base and J lost 4 bases. The CDR3 is 15 residues long. The CDR3 sequence is CASSLLSTGGTEAFF. CDR3 in DNA: TGCGCCAGCAGCTTGTTGTCGACAGGGGGCACTGAAGCTTTCTTT. The whole variable domain, filled in from reference TRBV5-1 and TRBJ1-1, reads KAGVTQTPRYLIKTRGQQVTLSCSPISGHRSVSWYQQTPGQGLQFLFEYFSETQRNKGNFPGRFSGRQFSNSRSEMNVSTLELGDSALYLCASSLLSTGGTEAFFGQGTRLTVV.